The sequence of this T cell receptor beta chain was determined in a study of blood T cell repertoires in COVID-19. Background on the study: In each case, the material was cDNA or gDNA derived from T cells, B-cell-depleted T cells, or PBMCs.

The authors' processing: From reference gene primer amplification, estimates of nucleated cell counts were derived. TCRdb keeps only in-frame clones here, not all; method: immunoSEQ multiplex PCR. V, J and clone size are those of that table, while D and trimming were read from the DNA. Found here are some 65,000 clones, over 85% of them singletons; the top ten hold 2.9%. The CDR3 is 12 residues long. Germline V gene sequence: CDR1 MNHEY, CDR2 SMNVEV (reference sequence). Trimming at V came to 7 bases and at J to 6 bases, leaving 5 bases not matched to a gene. The clonotype originates from a man in his sixties or seventies with active COVID-19. The rearrangement joins TRBV27 to TRBJ1-2, with 7 bases identical to TRBD1. The specimen was peripheral blood. For the CDR3, the DNA is TGTGCCAGCAAACAGGGGAAAGATGGCTACACCTTC. It encodes CASKQGKDGYTF.